This T cell receptor (beta chain) was obtained from a study of blood T cells in healthy people across ages. The CDR3 is 13 residues long. In germline, CDR1 is SEHNR, CDR2 FQNEAQ (reference sequence). The germline V and J ends were trimmed by 4 bases and 7 bases, with 14 bases remaining between them. PCR was performed a second time for roughly 6 to 12 cycles using a sample-barcoded 5' primer and a J-beta primer mix. TCRdb re-analysed the 5' RACE reads in MiXCR, keeping a single row per CDR3 protein. This sample carries 790,000 or so distinct CDR3 sequences, 46% of them seen once, and the ten largest clones take roughly 20%.

Sequenced: blood. This sequence was found in an elderly man in good health. This chain uses TRBV7-9 with TRBJ2-7; D remains ambiguous. CDR3 region: CASSCVGNNEQYF. CDR3 nucleotides: TGTGCCAGCAGCTGCGTAGGAAACAATGAGCAGTACTTC.